Each of the 9 T cell receptor beta chains below was sequenced from the same sample in a study of technical replicates of blood from a few donors. TCRdb's table, derived via immunoSEQ multiplex PCR, lists solely in-frame clones and lacks some. The sample includes fewer than 65,000 clones, around nine tenths seen only once; the top ten take around 5.5%. Sequencing input: PBMCs. These receptors originate from a human donor in good health. Some clones in this sample may be carry-over from other donors' samples.

This chain joins TRBV18 and TRBJ1-5, with 7 bases lining up with TRBD1. V lost 3 bases, J lost 4 bases, and 9 bases stayed unmatched. Germline CDR1 reads KGHSH; CDR2 reads LQKENI. This CDR3 is 16 amino acids long. The CDR3 DNA is TGTGCCAGCTCACCCCGGGAGGGGACAGCAAATCAGCCCCAGCATTTT. Protein: CASSPREGTANQPQHF.

This clone came up a few times. The chain links TRBV4-3 to TRBJ2-3; D gene ambiguous. V lost 4 bases, J lost 2 bases, and 10 bases lay in between. This CDR3 is built from 14 residues. Germline values: CDR1 LGHNA, CDR2 YSLEER. CDR3 nucleotide sequence: TGCGCCAGCAGCCCATCCGACTTCACAGATACGCAGTATTTT. It yields the protein CASSPSDFTDTQYF.

The V call is TRBV13, the J call TRBJ2-7; 8 nucleotides align to TRBD1. The junction had 12 bases not matched to a gene; V was cut back by 0 bases and J by 2 bases. The CDR3 covers 18 residues. Germline CDR1 PRHDT, CDR2 FYEKMQ (reference sequence). The CDR3 is CASSLGDRVIGGPYEQYF. Written as DNA, the CDR3 is TGTGCCAGCAGCTTAGGGGACAGGGTTATTGGTGGACCCTACGAGCAGTACTTC.

The count of this clone is one. The chain joins TRBV10-2 to TRBJ1-6; D is unclear. Germline V lookup: CDR1 WSHSY, CDR2 SAAADI. The CDR3 has 14 amino acids. V dropped 0 bases and J dropped 7 bases, with 7 bases sitting between them. The chain's CDR3 is CASSESRGNSPLHF. The CDR3 DNA follows: TGCGCCAGCAGTGAGTCGAGAGGGAATTCACCCCTCCACTTT.

This sequence joins TRBV9 and TRBJ1-5; TRBD1 matches 7 bases. Per the germline V gene, CDR1 is SGDLS and CDR2 is YYNGEE. The CDR3 totals 15 residues. V gave up 4 bases and J gave up 4 bases; unmatched junction bases: 8. The CDR3 nucleotides read TGTGCCAGCAGCCCCGGCGGGACAGTTAATCAGCCCCAGCATTTT. Protein product: CASSPGGTVNQPQHF. Based on the CDR3 plus reference TRBV9 and TRBJ1-5, the full variable domain is DSGVTQTPKHLITATGQRVTLRCSPRSGDLSVYWYQQSLDQGLQFLIQYYNGEERAKGNILERFSAQQFPDLHSELNLSSLELGDSALYFCASSPGGTVNQPQHFGDGTRLSIL.

This sequence joins TRBV29-1 and TRBJ2-7; perhaps TRBD2 as D (5 bases). Germline V gene data show CDR1 as SQVTM and CDR2 as ANQGSEA. Trimming took off 2 bases at V and 4 bases at J, with 6 bases between the two ends. This CDR3 region has 11 residues. CDR3: CSVERGYEQYF. The DNA for the CDR3 is TGCAGCGTTGAACGGGGTTACGAGCAGTACTTC.

The chain combines TRBV27 with TRBJ2-1, with D possibly TRBD1 on 6 matching bases. CDR3 length equals 15 residues. Germline assignment: CDR1 MNHEY and CDR2 SMNVEV (reference sequence). The ends were cut back, 2 bases at V and 4 bases at J, with 12 bases in the middle. CDR3: CASSLEGDWYNEQFF. CDR3 sequence (DNA): TGTGCCAGCAGTTTAGAGGGGGATTGGTACAATGAGCAGTTCTTC.

The genes are TRBV29-1 and TRBJ1-4; D unresolved. CDR1 is SQVTM, CDR2 ANQGSEA, per germline. V was pared by 6 bases and J by 0 bases, with 5 bases between. This CDR3 is built from 12 residues. For the CDR3, the DNA is TGCAGCGTCTTAACAACTAATGAAAAACTGTTTTTT. It specifies CSVLTTNEKLFF.

This clone was observed a few times. This chain uses TRBV16 with TRBJ1-2; D remains unclear. Looked up from germline, CDR1 is KGHSY and CDR2 is FQNENV. The CDR3 consists of 14 residues. Deletions cut 0 bases from V and 8 bases from J, with 13 bases between. CDR3 DNA sequence: TGTGCCAGCAGCCAATCGGCCAGGCGAACGGGCTACACCTTC. This translates into CASSQSARRTGYTF. Complete variable domain (other parts from reference TRBV16 and TRBJ1-2): GEEVAQTPKHLVRGEGQKAKLYCAPIKGHSYVFWYQQVLKNEFKFLISFQNENVFDETGMPKERFSAKCLPNSPCSLEIQATKLEDSAVYFCASSQSARRTGYTFGSGTRLTVV.